The rows below give T cell receptor beta chains drawn from one sample of a study of cytomegalovirus exposure and HLA in healthy donors. Some clones are missing from TCRdb's copy, which holds only in-frame ones; the method was immunoSEQ multiplex PCR. The sample records 170,000 or so clones, around 82% being singletons. The source material was PBMCs. Source of these receptors: a man between 35 and 55 years old in good health and CMV-seronegative. Each CDR3 is given with its conserved first and last residue.

TRBV9	TRBJ1-1	14	CASSALFAGAEAFF
TRBV25-1	TRBJ1-2	13	CASTPGRGDGYTF
TRBV27	TRBJ1-1	13	CASIAPERTEAFF
TRBV19	TRBJ1-5	13	CASAGTSNQPQHF
TRBV5-1	TRBJ2-5	16	CASSRGSLAGDGTQYF
TRBV4-2	TRBJ2-3	16	CASSQGQSGRADTQYF
TRBV7-2	TRBJ2-2	14	CASSWGTGAGELFF
TRBV7-2	TRBJ2-7	16	CASSLARNLLRGEQYF
TRBV10-1	TRBJ1-2	12	CASGLLSCGYTF
TRBV4-1	TRBJ2-6	18	CASSQGTGVSGGANVLTF
TRBV19	TRBJ2-1	16	CASSISQGSSYNEQFF
TRBV10-1	TRBJ2-5	14	CASSRTGVQETQYF
TRBV29-1	TRBJ2-3	13	CSVVTSSTDTQYF
TRBV9	TRBJ1-6	19	CASSVAPPPTATYNSPLHF
TRBV7-2	TRBJ1-1	13	CASSLGGGLGAFF
TRBV29-1	TRBJ2-5	12	CSAVGQKETQYF